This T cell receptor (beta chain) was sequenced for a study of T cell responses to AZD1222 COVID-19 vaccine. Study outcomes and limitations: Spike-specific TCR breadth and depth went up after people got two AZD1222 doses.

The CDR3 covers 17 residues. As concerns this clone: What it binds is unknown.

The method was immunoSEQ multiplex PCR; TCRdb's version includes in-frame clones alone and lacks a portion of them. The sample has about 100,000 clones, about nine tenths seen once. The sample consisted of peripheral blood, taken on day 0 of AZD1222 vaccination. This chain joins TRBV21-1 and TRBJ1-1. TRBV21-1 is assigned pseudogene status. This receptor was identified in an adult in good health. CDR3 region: CASSKREGGDMNTEAFF. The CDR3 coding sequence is TGTGCCAGCAGCAAACGTGAGGGGGGGGACATGAACACTGAAGCTTTCTTT.